This T cell receptor (beta chain) was sequenced during a study of blood T cell repertoires in COVID-19. On the study more broadly: The study drew acute and convalescent COVID-19 samples from the United States, Italy and Spain. T cells, B-cell-depleted T cells, or PBMCs provided the cDNA or gDNA that served as material.

Membership in each cohort depended on participant-reported clinical history. Authors' data handling: Nucleated cell number was recorded as an estimate derived from reference gene primer amplification. Measured with immunoSEQ multiplex PCR; TCRdb has only the in-frame clones, and not every one. The V and J calls and the clone size are those of that table, but D and trimming were determined from the DNA. The data hold under 200,000 clones, with 80% observed a single time. The germline V gene has CDR1 SGHRS and CDR2 YFSETQ. The CDR3 length is 12 residues. Germline trimming cut 6 bases from V and 3 bases from J; bases unmatched to any gene: 3.

The V and J genes are TRBV5-1 and TRBJ2-7, with TRBD1 identical over 7 bases. This receptor was taken from a woman aged 55-75 years who had recovered from COVID-19. The sequencing sample was made of PBMCs or T cells enriched from blood (not recorded which). CDR3 coding DNA: TGCGCCAGCACCGGGACAGACTACGAGCAGTACTTC. Translated: CASTGTDYEQYF. Variable domain in full (rest from reference TRBV5-1 and TRBJ2-7): KAGVTQTPRYLIKTRGQQVTLSCSPISGHRSVSWYQQTPGQGLQFLFEYFSETQRNKGNFPGRFSGRQFSNSRSEMNVSTLELGDSALYLCASTGTDYEQYFGPGTRLTVT.